This TCR beta chain was captured in a study of shared clonotypes between healthy human individuals. Naive CD45RA+ and memory CD45RA-negative subsets were split from CD4+ cells. TCRdb keeps only in-frame clones here, not all; method: immunoSEQ multiplex PCR. The table shows about 1.1 million clones, with around 77% occurring only once. With regard to this clone: The antigen is undetermined.

Study-level results: Represented diversity, genetic and exposure-history alike, was limited by few donors. Apart from blood, nothing was sampled; tissue repertoires likely differ. Relative to their counterparts shared across all four donors, non-shared clonotypes exhibited diminished generation probabilities.

Sequencing input: memory CD4+ T cells from PBMCs. The subset here: CD45RA-negative fraction. This TCR was recovered from a man in his late teens or twenties in good health. Some clones in this sample may be carry-over from other donors' samples.

The CDR3 sequence: CASSRSPGTDYGYTF. The CDR3 nucleotides read TGTGCCAGCAGCCGCTCTCCCGGGACAGACTATGGCTACACCTTC. The chain links TRBV4-2 to TRBJ1-2; TRBD1 aligns across 7 bases. J lost 3 bases, V lost 4 bases, and 8 bases had no gene match. There are 15 residues in the CDR3. CDR1 LGHNA and CDR2 YNFKEQ come from the germline V gene.